One T cell receptor (beta chain) is described in this entry. TCRdb itself ran the 5' RACE reads through MiXCR, one entry per CDR3 protein. The sample lists about 47,000 distinct CDR3 sequences; roughly 7.3% were seen once. Trimming took 0 bases from V and 3 from J, leaving 20 bases between them. The V gene's germline CDR1 is LGHNA and CDR2 YSLEER. The CDR3 runs to 18 residues. The entry originates in a study of T cells after yellow fever vaccination. The clonotype originates from a man aged 18 to 29 who received the YFV17D yellow fever vaccine. V is TRBV4-3 and J is TRBJ1-2; D ambiguous. The sample consisted of CD8+ T cells sorted from PBMCs, taken roughly 14 days after the first yellow fever vaccination. CDR3 in amino acids: CASSQDPGRVATHYGYTF. In nucleotides, the CDR3 is TGCGCCAGCAGCCAAGATCCCGGACGCGTCGCGACCCACTATGGCTACACCTTC.